Listed below are T cell receptor beta chains from one sample, sequenced in a study of cytomegalovirus exposure and HLA in healthy donors. Produced via immunoSEQ multiplex PCR; TCRdb's table is partial and in-frame only. The table lists 40,000 to 45,000 clones, 45% to 65% of them singletons. The sample comprised PBMCs. Every receptor here comes from a human donor in good health. Each CDR3 is given with its conserved first and last residue. Fields, in order: V gene, J gene, D gene, clone size, CDR3 protein, CDR3 DNA. A D gene is named only where the DNA matches it firmly. For some rows the clone size is stated as once, few or many, or as a class when expanded; others skip it.

>TRBV27|TRBJ1-2|NA|few
CASRATGSNYGYTF
TGTGCCAGCAGGGCAACAGGAAGTAACTATGGCTACACCTTC
>TRBV27|TRBJ1-2|NA|NA
CASSFQATYGYTF
TGTGCCAGCAGTTTTCAGGCCACCTATGGCTACACCTTC
>TRBV7-2|TRBJ2-3|NA|few
CASSLGQNTDTQYF
TGTGCCAGCAGCTTAGGGCAGAACACAGATACGCAGTATTTT
>TRBV7-8|TRBJ2-3|NA|NA
CASRRGDTQYF
TGTGCCAGCAGGCGAGGAGATACGCAGTATTTT
>TRBV10-3|TRBJ2-4|NA|NA
CAISESQGKNIQYF
TGTGCCATCAGTGAGAGCCAGGGCAAAAACATTCAGTACTTC
>TRBV19|TRBJ2-3|NA|NA
CASSIISGPTDTQYF
TGTGCCAGTAGTATTATTAGCGGACCCACAGATACGCAGTATTTT
>TRBV5-1|TRBJ2-7|TRBD1|NA
CASNLGGTGLNEQYF
TGCGCCAGCAATCTTGGTGGGACAGGTCTCAACGAGCAGTACTTC
>TRBV30|TRBJ1-2|NA|few
CAWARLPPSNYGYTF
TGTGCCTGGGCCAGACTCCCCCCCTCTAACTATGGCTACACCTTC
>TRBV5-6|TRBJ1-6|NA|NA
CASSSWTENSPLHF
TGTGCCAGCAGCTCCTGGACAGAGAATTCACCCCTCCACTTT
>TRBV6-1|TRBJ1-5|NA|NA
CASSTVTRNQPQHF
TGTGCCAGCAGTACCGTGACTCGAAATCAGCCCCAGCATTTT
>TRBV5-1|TRBJ1-6|TRBD1|NA
CASSLSGGEDSPLHF
TGCGCCAGCAGCTTGTCAGGGGGCGAGGACTCACCCCTCCACTTT
>TRBV27|TRBJ2-7|TRBD1|few
CASVTGGYEQYF
TGTGCCAGCGTGACAGGGGGGTACGAGCAGTACTTC
>TRBV19|TRBJ1-5|NA|few
CASSVGAGNQPQHF
TGTGCCAGTAGTGTGGGGGCAGGTAATCAGCCCCAGCATTTT
>TRBV4-2|TRBJ2-7|TRBD2|NA
CASSPLGGSLFDEQYF
TGTGCCAGCAGCCCCTTGGGCGGGAGCCTCTTCGACGAGCAGTACTTC
>TRBV7-9|TRBJ2-5|NA|NA
CASSFQQGVETQYF
TGTGCCAGCAGCTTTCAACAGGGTGTGGAGACCCAGTACTTC
>TRBV2|TRBJ2-7|TRBD1|NA
CASSVGDRGYEQYF
TGTGCCAGCAGTGTGGGGGACAGGGGCTACGAGCAGTACTTC
>TRBV7-2|TRBJ2-7|TRBD2|NA
CASSLVGGDAVYEQYF
TGTGCCAGCAGCTTAGTCGGGGGGGACGCCGTCTACGAGCAGTACTTC
>TRBV18|TRBJ1-5|TRBD1|NA
CASSPRSKGQGSQPQHF
TGTGCCAGCTCACCACGGAGTAAGGGACAGGGTAGTCAGCCCCAGCATTTT
>TRBV4-3|TRBJ2-7|NA|few
CASSQDALGRGSEQYF
TGCGCCAGCAGCCAAGATGCCCTCGGCAGGGGAAGCGAGCAGTACTTC
>TRBV7-2|TRBJ1-1|NA|few
CASSSTLEAFF
TGTGCCAGCAGCTCAACATTAGAAGCTTTCTTT
>TRBV11-1|TRBJ1-5|TRBD1|once
CASSLTGDSNQPQHF
TGTGCCAGCAGCTTGACAGGGGATAGCAATCAGCCCCAGCATTTT
>TRBV11-2|TRBJ2-1|NA|NA
CASSFGQYNEQFF
TGTGCCAGCAGCTTTGGGCAGTACAATGAGCAGTTCTTC